This TCR beta chain emerged from a study of blood T cell repertoires in COVID-19. Background on the study: The United States, Italy and Spain were the sources of the acute and convalescent COVID-19 samples. PBMCs, B-cell-depleted T cells, or T cells provided the cDNA or gDNA that made up the material.

Source study methods: Amplification from reference gene primers served as the basis for estimated nucleated cell counts. Here immunoSEQ multiplex PCR was the method, and the copy in TCRdb shows in-frame clones only, minus some. V and J calls and clone size come straight from that table; D and trimming were deduced from the DNA. The data show 120,000 to 150,000 clones, about 84% seen once. The CDR3 totals 14 residues. J was trimmed by 5 bases and V by 3 bases; bases with no gene match: 8. Germline loops: CDR1 GTSNPN, CDR2 SVGIG (reference sequence). Input material: peripheral blood. The TCR was taken from a woman of 80 years or more in a cohort sampled during active or convalescent COVID-19. The chain carries TRBV30 and TRBJ2-7; 9 bases align to TRBD1. CDR3 sequence reads: CAWRGTGNLNEQYF. The CDR3 nucleotides read TGTGCCTGGAGAGGGACAGGGAATCTTAACGAGCAGTACTTC.